This TCR beta chain was observed in a study of CD8 T cells in Susac syndrome. Overall study: Susac syndrome patients were untreated, on corticosteroids with some adding intravenous immunoglobulin, or on intravenous immunoglobulin only. Study results and limitations: Within Susac syndrome CD4+ T cell repertoires, clonal expansion was not evident.

Sequencing of TCR beta, carried out with a high-throughput approach, was applied to CD8+ and CD4+ T cells from the blood. This CDR3 is 16 amino acids long. The germline CDR1 and CDR2 sequences are LGHDT and YNNKEL (reference sequence). V dropped 2 bases and J dropped 6 bases, with 18 bases sitting between them. The sample holds one count of this clonotype. Its antigen remains unknown. Reverse transcription of roughly 0.5 to 1 ug RNA was performed with random hexamers. immunoSEQ multiplex PCR amplified TCR beta CDR3 across 54 Vbeta, 13 Jbeta. TCRdb re-called the immunoSEQ multiplex PCR reads through MiXCR, storing one row per CDR3 protein. The data contain 67,000 or so distinct CDR3 sequences, 93% of them seen just once; the ten biggest clones take up about 0.15%.

The clonotype originates from a human donor with Susac syndrome. The chain carries TRBV3-1 and TRBJ2-3; a weak D match, TRBD2 (6 bases). Sequences were obtained from CD4+ T cells from PBMCs. The CDR3, as DNA: TGTGCCAGCAGCCAACGGCAATCGTGGGGGAGGGATACGCAGTATTTT. Translation gives CASSQRQSWGRDTQYF.